The sequence of this T cell receptor beta chain was determined in a study of blood T cell repertoires in COVID-19. The overall study: Acute-phase and convalescent COVID-19 samples originated in the United States, Italy and Spain. T cells, B-cell-depleted T cells, or PBMCs supplied cDNA or gDNA.

Profiling relied on immunoSEQ multiplex PCR, and the TCRdb table lists in-frame clones only, not all of them. The sample shows 150,000 to 200,000 clones, about four fifths of them seen only once. Regarding this clone: The sample has other DNA sequences that encode this CDR3 too.

The Seattle patients joined while their infection was active and were tracked longitudinally afterward. V shed 5 bases and J 5 bases; nucleotides not matched to a gene: 9. CDR1 is MDHEN and CDR2 is SYDVKM in the germline V gene. The CDR3 runs 15 residues. This receptor was identified in a woman aged 60 to 75 with COVID-19, enrolled during active disease. Sequenced sample: peripheral blood. The chain is built from TRBV28 and TRBJ2-5, with 9 bases aligning to TRBD1. DNA for the CDR3: TGTGCCAGCAGTCACTCGGGACAGGGAGAGGAGACCCAGTACTTC. This gives the protein CASSHSGQGEETQYF.